The entry that follows covers one T cell receptor beta chain sequence. Its antigen is currently not known. The input lacks base qualities; no much larger clone sits a single base away. This record belongs to a study of T cell repertoires in cytomegalovirus infection (dated 2019 in TCRdb). Some background on the complete study: Alongside well-studied HLA-B-restricted epitopes, the peptide stimulations were aimed at recently identified HLA-C-restricted CMV epitopes, whose presentation resists viral immunomodulation. Donor HLA type was relevant to the analysis, as public TCR beta signatures indicated carriage of CMV infection together with the matching HLA type. Paper-wide results and their limitations: In both this cohort and an independent roughly 350-donor cohort, the cumulative frequency of public TCR beta family members distinguished carriers of CMV infection plus the relevant HLA type. The ex vivo response was dominated by HLA-C-restricted CMV-specific TCR beta clonotypes, which also provided the single most frequent clonotype in two of eight donors.

Instrument on record: Illumina HiSeq 1500. TCRdb applied fastp at Q25 and MiXCR to the public reads, then kept only in-frame beta chains. Every CDR3 protein is listed once, alongside the most common genes and DNA of its rows. Counted in this sample were roughly 350,000 distinct CDR3 sequences; around a third of them appeared once. Roughly 13% of the sample rests with the top ten. Taken with the paper, the label for treatment or condition translates to: in vitro stimulation with specific CMV peptide epitopes to enrich CMV-specific T cells. V and J are truncated by 5 bases and 2 bases respectively, leaving an intervening sequence of 24 bases. CDR1 and CDR2 (SGHVS, FNYEAQ) derive from the germline V gene. The CDR3, cysteine through phenylalanine, is 18 amino acids long. The entry retains the CDR3 DNA only, 54 bases that are in frame from base 1.

This receptor was obtained from a human donor in good health (CMV status not recorded). Some clones in this sample may be carry-over from other donors' samples. The chain links TRBV7-6 with TRBJ1-1, with the D gene not confidently named. Here the sequenced sample was cultured PBMCs, taken from culture after CMV antigen stimulation. The CDR3 protein is CASSPISVWLGVNTEAFF. The nucleotide sequence reads as follows: TGTGCCAGCAGCCCGATTTCGGTATGGCTCGGGGTAAACACTGAAGCTTTCTTT.